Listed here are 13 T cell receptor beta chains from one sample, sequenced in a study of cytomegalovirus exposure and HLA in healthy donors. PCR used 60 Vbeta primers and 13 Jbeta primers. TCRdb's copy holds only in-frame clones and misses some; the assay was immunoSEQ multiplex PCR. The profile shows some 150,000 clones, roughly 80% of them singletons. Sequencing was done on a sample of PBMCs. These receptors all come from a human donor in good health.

CDR3 DNA sequence: TGTGCCAGCAGTGAAGCCTTGGGAGGGATGGAGACCCAGTACTTC. This sequence encodes CASSEALGGMETQYF. The rearrangement uses TRBV25-1 and TRBJ2-5; TRBD2 matches 7 bases. Germline assignment: CDR1 MGHDK and CDR2 SYGVNS. J was trimmed by 5 bases and V by 2 bases; bases with no gene match: 8. The CDR3 has 15 residues.

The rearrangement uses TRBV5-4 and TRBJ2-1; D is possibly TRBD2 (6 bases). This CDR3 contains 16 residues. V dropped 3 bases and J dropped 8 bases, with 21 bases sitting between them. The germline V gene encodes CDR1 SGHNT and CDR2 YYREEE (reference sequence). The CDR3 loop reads CASSYRVMGRRDEQFF. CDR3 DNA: TGTGCCAGCAGCTATCGAGTAATGGGACGGAGGGATGAGCAGTTCTTC.

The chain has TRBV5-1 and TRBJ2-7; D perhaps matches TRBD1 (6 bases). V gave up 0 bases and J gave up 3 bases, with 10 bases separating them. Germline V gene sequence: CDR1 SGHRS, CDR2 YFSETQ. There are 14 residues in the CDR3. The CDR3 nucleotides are TGCGCCAGCAGCTTGGCTGACAGGCTCTACGAGCAGTACTTC. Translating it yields CASSLADRLYEQYF.

The CDR3 here is CASSSGYGQVATNEKLFF. The CDR3 coding sequence is TGTGCCAGCAGCTCCGGGTATGGACAGGTCGCAACTAATGAAAAACTGTTTTTT. The J gene is TRBJ1-4, the V gene TRBV5-8, with TRBD1 identical over 7 bases. V lost 3 bases to trimming and J lost 0 bases; unmatched junction nucleotides: 11. This CDR3 is 18 amino acids long. Germline V gene data show CDR1 as SGHTS and CDR2 as YDEGEE.

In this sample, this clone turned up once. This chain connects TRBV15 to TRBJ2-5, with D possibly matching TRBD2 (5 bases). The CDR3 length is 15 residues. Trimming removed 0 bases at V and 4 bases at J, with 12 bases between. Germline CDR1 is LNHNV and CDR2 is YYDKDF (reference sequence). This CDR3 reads CATSRDPGVGETQYF. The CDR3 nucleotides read TGTGCCACCAGCAGAGATCCCGGGGTAGGAGAGACCCAGTACTTC.

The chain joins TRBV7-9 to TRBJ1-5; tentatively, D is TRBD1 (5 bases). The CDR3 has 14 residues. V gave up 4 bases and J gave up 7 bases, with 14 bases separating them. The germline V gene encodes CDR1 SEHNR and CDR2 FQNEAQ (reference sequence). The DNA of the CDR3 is TGTGCCAGCAGCTCGGACATAGGGTTGCAGCCCCAGCATTTT. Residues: CASSSDIGLQPQHF. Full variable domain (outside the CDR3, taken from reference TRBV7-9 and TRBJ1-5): DTGVSQNPRHKITKRGQNVTFRCDPISEHNRLYWYRQTLGQGPEFLTYFQNEAQLEKSRLLSDRFSAERPKGSFSTLEIQRTEQGDSAMYLCASSSDIGLQPQHFGDGTRLSIL.

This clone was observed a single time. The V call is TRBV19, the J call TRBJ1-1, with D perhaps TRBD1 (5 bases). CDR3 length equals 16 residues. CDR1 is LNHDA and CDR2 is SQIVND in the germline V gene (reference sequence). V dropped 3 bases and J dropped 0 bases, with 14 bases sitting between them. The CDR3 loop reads CASSIGWGRMNTEAFF. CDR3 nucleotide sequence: TGTGCCAGTAGTATTGGTTGGGGCAGGATGAACACTGAAGCTTTCTTT.

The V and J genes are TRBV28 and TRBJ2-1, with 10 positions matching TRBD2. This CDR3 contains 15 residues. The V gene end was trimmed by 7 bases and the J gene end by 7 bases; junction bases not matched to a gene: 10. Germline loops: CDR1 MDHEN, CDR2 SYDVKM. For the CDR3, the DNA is TGTGCCAGCACCATTCTAGCGGGAGCTAGGAATGAGCAGTTCTTC. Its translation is CASTILAGARNEQFF.

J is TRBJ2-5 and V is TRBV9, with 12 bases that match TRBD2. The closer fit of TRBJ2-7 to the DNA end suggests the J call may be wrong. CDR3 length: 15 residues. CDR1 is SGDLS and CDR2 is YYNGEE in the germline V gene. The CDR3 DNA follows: TGTGCCAGCAGCGTCGGACTAGCGGGGACCTACGAGCAGTACTTC. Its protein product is CASSVGLAGTYEQYF.

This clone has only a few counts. The CDR3 spells CASRGLDHTGELFF. The CDR3 nucleotides read TGTGCCAGCAGGGGACTAGATCACACCGGGGAGCTGTTTTTT. This chain uses TRBV6-4 with TRBJ2-2; 8 nucleotides match TRBD2. CDR3 length: 14 amino acids. Looked up from germline, CDR1 is MRHNA and CDR2 is SNTAGT. V trimming: 6 bases; J trimming: 3 bases; junction bases outside the gene matches: 3.

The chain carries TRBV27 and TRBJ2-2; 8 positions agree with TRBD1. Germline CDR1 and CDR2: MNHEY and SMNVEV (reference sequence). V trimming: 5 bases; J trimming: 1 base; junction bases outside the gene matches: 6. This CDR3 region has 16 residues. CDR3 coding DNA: TGTGCCAGCAGTCCCGACAGGGGAAAGAACACCGGGGAGCTGTTTTTT. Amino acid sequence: CASSPDRGKNTGELFF.

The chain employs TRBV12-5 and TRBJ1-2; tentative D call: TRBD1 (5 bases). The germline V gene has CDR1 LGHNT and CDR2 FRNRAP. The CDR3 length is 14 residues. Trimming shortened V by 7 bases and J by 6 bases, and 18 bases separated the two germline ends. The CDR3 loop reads CASAGVSLGDGYTF. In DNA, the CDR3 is TGTGCTAGTGCGGGGGTTAGTTTGGGAGATGGCTACACCTTC.

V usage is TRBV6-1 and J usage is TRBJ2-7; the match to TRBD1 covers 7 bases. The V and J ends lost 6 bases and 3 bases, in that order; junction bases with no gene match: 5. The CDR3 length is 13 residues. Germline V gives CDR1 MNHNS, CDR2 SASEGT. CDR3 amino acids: CASSPDRDYEQYF. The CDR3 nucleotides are TGTGCCAGCAGCCCCGACAGGGACTACGAGCAGTACTTC.